One sample yielded the 8 T cell receptor beta chains listed below, sequenced in a study of blood T cell repertoires in COVID-19. Sequencing used immunoSEQ multiplex PCR; TCRdb keeps in-frame clones, though not all of them. Seen here are 70,000 to 100,000 clones, roughly nine tenths observed once, and the top ten hold under 2%. The material sequenced was peripheral blood. The receptors were sampled from a man aged 60 to 75 with acute or convalescent COVID-19.

The chain joins TRBV19 to TRBJ2-1, with 9 bases aligning to TRBD2. V gave up 3 bases and J gave up 8 bases; unmatched junction bases: 5. Germline CDR1 reads LNHDA; CDR2 reads SQIVND (reference sequence). This CDR3 is 14 amino acids long. Here the CDR3 reads CASSMGLALHEQFF. The CDR3 bases are TGTGCCAGTAGTATGGGACTAGCCCTCCATGAGCAGTTCTTC. The complete variable domain, with remaining parts taken from reference TRBV19 and TRBJ2-1, reads DGGITQSPKYLFRKEGQNVTLSCEQNLNHDAMYWYRQDPGQGLRLIYYSQIVNDFQKGDIAEGYSVSREKKESFPLTVTSAQKNPTAFYLCASSMGLALHEQFFGPGTRLTVL.

This chain joins TRBV4-1 and TRBJ1-4; D not resolved. The germline gives CDR1 MGHRA, CDR2 YSYEKL. This CDR3 is built from 14 residues. The V end lost 1 base, the J end lost 4 bases, and 7 bases lay between the germline ends. CDR3 nucleotide sequence: TGCGCCAGCAGCCAAGGAGCCCTTAATGAAAAACTGTTTTTT. It is translated as CASSQGALNEKLFF.

This chain uses TRBV12-3 or TRBV12-4 with TRBJ1-2, with 7 bases aligning to TRBD1. The V gene end was trimmed by 4 bases and the J gene end by 7 bases; junction bases not matched to a gene: 3. This CDR3 comprises 12 residues. CDR3 coding DNA: TGTGCCAGCAGTTCAACAGGGGTTGGCTACACCTTC. The encoded protein is CASSSTGVGYTF.

V usage is TRBV28 and J usage is TRBJ2-1; D perhaps matches TRBD2 (5 bases). Trimming took 9 bases from V and 6 from J, leaving 9 bases between them. The CDR3 is made up of 11 amino acids. Germline values: CDR1 MDHEN, CDR2 SYDVKM. For the CDR3, the DNA is TGTGCCAGTCGAACTAGCAATGAGCAGTTCTTC. Translated: CASRTSNEQFF.

V and J are TRBV19 and TRBJ1-6, with TRBD1 matching 9 bases. The ends lost 4 bases at V and 8 bases at J; junction bases unmatched: 3. This CDR3 is built from 14 residues. Germline CDR1 and CDR2: LNHDA and SQIVND (reference sequence). The CDR3 bases are TGTGCCAGTAGTACCCGGGACAGGGATTCACCCCTCCACTTT. Its protein is CASSTRDRDSPLHF. The variable domain in full, with the rest retrieved from reference TRBV19 and TRBJ1-6, is DGGITQSPKYLFRKEGQNVTLSCEQNLNHDAMYWYRQDPGQGLRLIYYSQIVNDFQKGDIAEGYSVSREKKESFPLTVTSAQKNPTAFYLCASSTRDRDSPLHFGNGTRLTVT.

This clone was detected only a few times. V is TRBV7-3 and J is TRBJ2-3; 14 bases are shared with TRBD2. The CDR3 spans 16 residues. V lost 5 bases, J lost 4 bases, and 5 bases stayed unmatched. In germline, CDR1 is SGHTA, CDR2 FQGTGA. CDR3 residues: CASSPRLAGGPDTQYF. CDR3 sequence (DNA): TGTGCCAGCAGCCCCCGACTAGCGGGAGGGCCAGATACGCAGTATTTT. The variable domain in full, completed from reference TRBV7-3 and TRBJ2-3, reads GAGVSQTPSNKVTEKGKYVELRCDPISGHTALYWYRQSLGQGPEFLIYFQGTGAADDSGLPNDRFFAVRPEGSVSTLKIQRTERGDSAVYLCASSPRLAGGPDTQYFGPGTRLTVL.

The chain uses TRBV28 and TRBJ1-1; D might be TRBD1 (6 bases). Trimming removed 6 bases from V and 5 bases from J, with 16 bases in between. The CDR3 runs to 14 residues. The V gene's germline CDR1 is MDHEN and CDR2 SYDVKM. CDR3 sequence (DNA): TGTGCCAGCAGCCACCAGGGGTTGGGGACTGAAGCTTTCTTT. Protein: CASSHQGLGTEAFF.

The chain has TRBV6-5 and TRBJ2-1; 14 bases are a match to TRBD2. Germline V gives CDR1 MNHEY, CDR2 SVGAGI. The CDR3 contains 15 residues. Unmatched junction bases numbered 8, after V lost 8 bases and J lost 8 bases. The CDR3 is CASVHTGLAGDEQFF. In nucleotides, the CDR3 is TGTGCCAGCGTACATACGGGACTAGCGGGAGATGAGCAGTTCTTC.